The rows below give T cell receptor beta chains drawn from one sample of a study of human T cells and chemical hapten exposure. In TCRdb, the RACE reads were re-called with MiXCR into one record per CDR3 protein. The sample yields roughly 130,000 distinct CDR3 sequences, 9% to 10% seen once. Sample: whole blood. These TCRs come from a male donor in good health. Some clones in this sample may be carry-over from other donors' samples. Both conserved end residues are part of each CDR3. A D gene is named only where the DNA matches it firmly. Rows may omit the clone size; those that give it use once, few, many or a size class.

clone size | D gene | J gene | V gene | CDR3 DNA | CDR3 protein
many | . | TRBJ2-7 | TRBV6-5 | TGTGCCAGCAGTTCGGACAGGGAGGGATCCTACGAGCAGTACTTC | CASSSDREGSYEQYF
few | TRBD1 | TRBJ2-1 | TRBV27 | TGTGCCAGCAGTTCCCGGGACAGAAATGAGCAGTTCTTC | CASSSRDRNEQFF
many | . | TRBJ2-3 | TRBV10-2 | TGCGCCAGCAGTGAGTTCTCTAGCACAGATACGCAGTATTTT | CASSEFSSTDTQYF
few | . | TRBJ2-7 | TRBV29-1 | TGCAGCGGCACTCAGGGGGGCATCTCCTACGAGCAGTACTTC | CSGTQGGISYEQYF
many | TRBD1 | TRBJ2-7 | TRBV10-3 | TGTGCCATCAGTGGAGGGACAGAGGGCGAGCAGTACTTC | CAISGGTEGEQYF
many | TRBD1 | TRBJ1-6 | TRBV20-1 | TGCAGTGCTACACAGGGGGCTGATTCACCCCTCCACTTT | CSATQGADSPLHF
. | . | TRBJ1-1 | TRBV11-2 | TGTGCCAGCAGCTTAGTCGCGAGAAAAGCTTTCTTT | CASSLVARKAFF
. | TRBD2 | TRBJ2-1 | TRBV12-3/TRBV12-4 | TGTGCCAGCAGTTTATTTGGGGAGGGACCCTACAATGAGCAGTTCTTC | CASSLFGEGPYNEQFF
. | . | TRBJ1-5 | TRBV18 | TGTGCCAGCTCAACGGGATCCAGCAATCAGCCCCAGCATTTT | CASSTGSSNQPQHF
few | . | TRBJ1-5 | TRBV27 | TGTGCCAGCAGTTTACTGGCAGGGCATCAGCCCCAGCATTTT | CASSLLAGHQPQHF
many | TRBD2 | TRBJ2-3 | TRBV18 | TGTGCCAGCTCCCAGCTCGGGGGCAGCGGGGGGGCGATGGATACGCAGTATTTT | CASSQLGGSGGAMDTQYF
few | . | TRBJ2-2 | TRBV7-3 | TGTGCCAGCAGTCAGACCCTCACCGGGGAGCTGTTTTTT | CASSQTLTGELFF
. | . | TRBJ2-2 | TRBV7-9 | TGTGCCAGCAGCTCCCCCGACAGGAGGGGTGGAGGGGCCGGGGAGCTGTTTTTT | CASSSPDRRGGGAGELFF
many | . | TRBJ1-6 | TRBV14 | TGTGCCAGCAGCCCAGGGTTGATCAATTCACCCCTCCACTTT | CASSPGLINSPLHF
many | . | TRBJ1-1 | TRBV20-1 | TGCAGTGCGAGACCGTTAGCGTTCCTGAACACTGAAGCTTTCTTT | CSARPLAFLNTEAFF
. | . | TRBJ1-1 | TRBV4-3 | TGCGCCAGCAGCCAAGTGAACAGGTGGGACACTGAAGCTTTCTTT | CASSQVNRWDTEAFF
few | . | TRBJ2-1 | TRBV4-1 | TGCGCCAGCAGCCAAGTGATGGATGAGCAGTTCTTC | CASSQVMDEQFF
. | . | TRBJ1-3 | TRBV20-1 | TGCAGTGCCCGGAGTGGAAACACCATATATTTT | CSARSGNTIYF
many | TRBD1 | TRBJ2-5 | TRBV5-1 | TGCGCCAGCAGCCCCGGGACAGGGGGCCCAGAGACCCAGTACTTC | CASSPGTGGPETQYF
many | . | TRBJ1-2 | TRBV7-9 | TGTGCCAGCAGCAATAAGGTGACCGTTGCAGACTATGGCTACACCTTC | CASSNKVTVADYGYTF
many | . | TRBJ1-2 | TRBV4-3 | TGCGCCAGCAGCCAAGAAGCAGGGGCAAACTATGGCTACACCTTC | CASSQEAGANYGYTF
many | . | TRBJ1-1 | TRBV6-5 | TGTGCCAGCAGTTTGGCCGGGGGGCGGGTGAACACTGAAGCTTTCTTT | CASSLAGGRVNTEAFF
many | . | TRBJ2-6 | TRBV5-1 | TGCGCCAGCAGCGCAGATGGGGGGCCGTTAAGCTCTGGGGCCAACGTCCTGACTTTC | CASSADGGPLSSGANVLTF
many | . | TRBJ2-1 | TRBV7-9 | TGTGCCAGCAGCTTAAATCAGGGTTCCTACAATGAGCAGTTCTTC | CASSLNQGSYNEQFF
. | . | TRBJ2-1 | TRBV29-1 | TGCAGCGTTGAAGTCCCAGGGGGGCCTTTTTTATACAATGAGCAGTTCTTC | CSVEVPGGPFLYNEQFF
many | . | TRBJ2-1 | TRBV9 | TGTGCCAGCAGCGTAGAACTAGCTTTCGACAATGAGCAGTTCTTC | CASSVELAFDNEQFF
. | . | TRBJ2-3 | TRBV7-2 | TGTGCCAGCAGCTCACCGGGACCTTGGTATACGCAGTATTTT | CASSSPGPWYTQYF
few | TRBD2 | TRBJ2-7 | TRBV7-9 | TGTGCCAGCAGCTTACCGGGGGGAGGACGAACCTACGAGCAGTACTTC | CASSLPGGGRTYEQYF
few | . | TRBJ2-7 | TRBV7-9 | TGTGCCAGCAGCTCCATTGGGTTCGGCTCCTACGAGCAGTACTTC | CASSSIGFGSYEQYF
many | . | TRBJ2-1 | TRBV20-1 | TGCAGTGCCCCCAGTGTTAACTCCTACAATGAGCAGTTCTTC | CSAPSVNSYNEQFF
. | . | TRBJ2-7 | TRBV7-9 | TGTGCCATCCAACCCTTTGGGTACGAGCAGTACTTC | CAIQPFGYEQYF
few | . | TRBJ1-5 | TRBV20-1 | TGCAGTGCTAGGGGCAGCCCTTATAGCAATCAGCCCCAGCATTTT | CSARGSPYSNQPQHF
many | . | TRBJ2-1 | TRBV4-1 | TGCGCCAGCAGTCGTTTCGGGACGACATTCTTGGGTGAGCAGTTCTTC | CASSRFGTTFLGEQFF
many | TRBD1 | TRBJ2-3 | TRBV6-5 | TGTGCCACCCGAGGGACAGGGGATACCTCTAGCACAGATACGCAGTATTTT | CATRGTGDTSSTDTQYF
. | . | TRBJ2-7 | TRBV14 | TGTGCCAGCAGCCAAGAAAGAAGATACGAGCAGTACTTC | CASSQERRYEQYF
. | . | TRBJ2-7 | TRBV19 | TGTGCCAGTAGTCAGGGAGACTATACGGGCGAGCAGTACTTC | CASSQGDYTGEQYF
. | . | TRBJ2-5 | TRBV18 | TGTGCCAGCTCAAAGGGAGGGACAACTCCTCAAGAGACCCAGTACTTC | CASSKGGTTPQETQYF
. | TRBD1 | TRBJ2-7 | TRBV18 | TGTGCCAGCTCACCCACTACAGGGGGCGAGCAGTACTTC | CASSPTTGGEQYF
. | . | TRBJ1-6 | TRBV14 | TGTGCCAGCAGAGGACCGCGCGGTTGGCCCCTCCACTTT | CASRGPRGWPLHF
. | . | TRBJ1-6 | TRBV7-9 | TGTGCCAGCAGCTTAGCCTATAATTCACCCCTCCACTTT | CASSLAYNSPLHF
. | . | TRBJ2-5 | TRBV7-6 | TGTGCCAGCAGCTTATCAACCTCGGAGACCCAGTACTTC | CASSLSTSETQYF
many | TRBD1 | TRBJ2-7 | TRBV27 | TGTGCCAGCAGTTTATCCGCCGGGACAGCCTACGAGCAGTACTTC | CASSLSAGTAYEQYF
many | . | TRBJ1-1 | TRBV7-3 | TGTGCCAGCAGCTTAACTGGGGCGGACACTGAAGCTTTCTTT | CASSLTGADTEAFF
many | . | TRBJ1-1 | TRBV4-3 | TGTGCCAGCAGCCTGAACCGACAGTCTGAAGCTTTCTTT | CASSLNRQSEAFF
few | . | TRBJ2-5 | TRBV5-1 | TGCGCCAGCAGCTCCGGACAGCTACAAGAGACCCAGTACTTC | CASSSGQLQETQYF
. | . | TRBJ2-7 | TRBV6-1 | TGTGCCAGCAGTGAACTAGATAGCCCCAGGTACGAGCAGTACTTC | CASSELDSPRYEQYF
. | TRBD1 | TRBJ2-7 | TRBV27 | TGTGCCAGCAGTTCCCGGGGGACAGGCCTATTGTACGAGCAGTACTTC | CASSSRGTGLLYEQYF
. | TRBD1 | TRBJ1-4 | TRBV28 | TGTGCCAGCAGTTACCTATCACAGGGGGCAAGTGAAAAACTGTTTTTT | CASSYLSQGASEKLFF
many | . | TRBJ2-3 | TRBV7-2 | TGTGCCAGCAGCTTAACAGGGACAGATACGCAGTATTTT | CASSLTGTDTQYF
few | . | TRBJ2-6 | TRBV19 | TGTGCCAGTAGTATGAATTTGGATGGGGCCAACGTCCTGACTTTC | CASSMNLDGANVLTF
many | TRBD1 | TRBJ1-2 | TRBV19 | TGTGCCAGTAGTATCGCAGGGACAGGGGACTATGGCTACACCTTC | CASSIAGTGDYGYTF
. | TRBD1 | TRBJ2-1 | TRBV11-3 | TGTGCCAGCAGCCTGGGGCCAGGGGGAGAGGGTGAGCAGTTCTTC | CASSLGPGGEGEQFF
many | . | TRBJ2-5 | TRBV10-2 | TGCGCCAGCAGTGGCTTCGTGGGGACCCAGTACTTC | CASSGFVGTQYF
. | . | TRBJ2-1 | TRBV7-7 | TGTGCCAGCAGCACTAACCCCGGGAATGAGCAGTTCTTC | CASSTNPGNEQFF
many | TRBD2 | TRBJ2-1 | TRBV20-1 | TGCAGTGCTAGCGGGAGGATCCCCTATGAGCAGTTCTTC | CSASGRIPYEQFF